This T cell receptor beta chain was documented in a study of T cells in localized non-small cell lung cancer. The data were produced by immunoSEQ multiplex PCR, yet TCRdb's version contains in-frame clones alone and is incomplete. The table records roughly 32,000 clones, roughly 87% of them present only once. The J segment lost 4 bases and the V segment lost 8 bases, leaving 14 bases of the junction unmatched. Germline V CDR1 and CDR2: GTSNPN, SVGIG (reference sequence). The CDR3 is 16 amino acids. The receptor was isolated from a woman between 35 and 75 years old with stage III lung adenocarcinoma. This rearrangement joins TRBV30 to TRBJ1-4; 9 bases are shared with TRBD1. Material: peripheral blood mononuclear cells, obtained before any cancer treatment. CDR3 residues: CALAGTGGVSNEKLFF. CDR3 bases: TGTGCCCTGGCCGGAACAGGGGGCGTTAGTAATGAAAAACTGTTTTTT.